This T cell receptor beta chain was identified in a study of OX40 agonist ivuxolimab in advanced cancers. The wider study: While on treatment, patients had intravenous ivuxolimab at 0.01 to 10 mg/kg every 2 weeks.

Measured with immunoSEQ multiplex PCR; TCRdb has only the in-frame clones, and not every one. This sample has 86,000 or so clones, with approximately 90% found just once. In regard to this clone: Its antigen is not identified.

From germline, CDR1 is SGHRS and CDR2 YFSETQ. J was trimmed by 10 bases and V by 2 bases; bases with no gene match: 12. CDR3 length equals 16 residues. Overall study results and limits: Relative to CD4+, CD8+ T cells held more expanded clones on average. Near-lowest levels of clonal expansion characterized partial responders at 0.1-3.0 mg/kg.

The sequenced sample was CD4+ or CD8+ T cells sorted from blood, obtained in a trial of the OX40 agonist ivuxolimab. This chain connects TRBV5-1 to TRBJ2-1; 10 bases are shared with TRBD2. The TCR sequence derives from an adult with an advanced solid tumor such as melanoma, head and neck, liver or kidney cancer. CDR3 in DNA: TGCGCCAGCAGCTTCTCGGCTAGCGGGAGAGTCTGGGAGCAGTTCTTC. Residues: CASSFSASGRVWEQFF.